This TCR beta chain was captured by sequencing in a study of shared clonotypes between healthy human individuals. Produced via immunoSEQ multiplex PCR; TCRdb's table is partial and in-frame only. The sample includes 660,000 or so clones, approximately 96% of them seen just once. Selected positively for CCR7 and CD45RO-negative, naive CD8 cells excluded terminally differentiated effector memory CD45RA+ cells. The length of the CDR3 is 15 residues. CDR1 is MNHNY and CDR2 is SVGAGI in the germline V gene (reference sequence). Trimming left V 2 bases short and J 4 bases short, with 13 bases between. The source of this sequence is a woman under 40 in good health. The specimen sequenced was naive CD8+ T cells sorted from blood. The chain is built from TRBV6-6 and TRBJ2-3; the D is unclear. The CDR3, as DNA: TGTGCCAGCAGTTACGTGGCGAAGCCCGCAGATACGCAGTATTTT. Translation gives CASSYVAKPADTQYF.